These 9 T cell receptor beta chains were all obtained from the same sample, sequenced in a study of blood T cell repertoires in COVID-19. Some clones are missing from TCRdb's copy, which holds only in-frame ones; the method was immunoSEQ multiplex PCR. The sample has 150,000 or so clones; 75% to 90% are singletons. What was sequenced was PBMCs or T cells enriched from blood (not recorded which). These receptors originate from a woman aged 40 to 49 who had been exposed to COVID-19.

The chain has TRBV27 and TRBJ2-1, with TRBD2 matching 8 bases. Germline V gene data show CDR1 as MNHEY and CDR2 as SMNVEV (reference sequence). V lost 4 bases, J lost 0 bases, and 2 bases stayed unmatched. This CDR3 contains 15 residues. The CDR3 loop is CASSSAGDSYNEQFF. As DNA, the CDR3 is TGTGCCAGCAGTTCAGCGGGGGACTCCTACAATGAGCAGTTCTTC.

The chain couples TRBV7-9 to TRBJ1-4; a possible D gene is TRBD1 (5 bases). The germline V gene encodes CDR1 SEHNR and CDR2 FQNEAQ (reference sequence). Trimming took 2 bases from V and 11 from J, leaving 12 bases between them. The CDR3 is 13 residues long. In DNA, the CDR3 is TGTGCCAGCAGCTTACTCGGAGGGGATAAACTGTTTTTT. It encodes CASSLLGGDKLFF. Full variable domain (outside the CDR3, taken from reference TRBV7-9 and TRBJ1-4): DTGVSQNPRHKITKRGQNVTFRCDPISEHNRLYWYRQTLGQGPEFLTYFQNEAQLEKSRLLSDRFSAERPKGSFSTLEIQRTEQGDSAMYLCASSLLGGDKLFFGSGTQLSVL.

A few counts support this clone. The gene calls are TRBV2 and TRBJ1-5, with 9 bases aligning to TRBD1. The CDR3 consists of 15 residues. The germline CDR1 and CDR2 sequences are SNHLY and FYNNEI. V trimming: 6 bases; J trimming: 1 base; junction bases outside the gene matches: 4. The CDR3, as DNA: TGTGCCAGCAGGGTGGACAGGGGAAGCAATCAGCCCCAGCATTTT. It specifies CASRVDRGSNQPQHF.

The chain links TRBV3-1 (or the pseudogene TRBV3-2) to TRBJ1-1, with D tentatively TRBD1 (6 bases). The CDR3 consists of 14 residues. Between the trimmed V and J ends, which lost 2 bases and 10 bases, there was a span of 17 bases. Germline CDR1 is LGHDT and CDR2 is YNNKEL (reference sequence). The CDR3 loop reads CASSQQQASGVAFF. The CDR3 nucleotides read TGTGCCAGCAGCCAACAACAGGCGTCAGGGGTAGCTTTCTTT.

The chain's CDR3 is CATREGTEAFF. For the CDR3, the DNA is TGTGCCACCAGGGAGGGAACTGAAGCTTTCTTT. The chain has TRBV24-1 and TRBJ1-1, with D hard to call. This CDR3 is 11 amino acids long. The germline V and J ends were trimmed by 7 bases and 5 bases, with 7 bases remaining between them. In germline, CDR1 is KGHDR, CDR2 SFDVKD.

The V call is TRBV12-3 or TRBV12-4, the J call TRBJ1-4, with 7 bases identical to TRBD1. The J segment lost 14 bases and the V segment lost 6 bases, leaving 9 bases of the junction unmatched. The length of the CDR3 is 12 residues. This chain's CDR3 is CASSLNRGSLFF. DNA for the CDR3: TGTGCCAGCAGCCTAAACAGGGGTTCGCTGTTTTTT.

This clone was found once. The genes are TRBV6-5 and TRBJ2-7; the D gene is possibly TRBD2 (5 bases). Germline lookup yields CDR1 MNHEY and CDR2 SVGAGI. V lost 7 bases and J 5 bases, leaving 9 bases between the germline ends. This CDR3 has 11 residues. The CDR3 region is CASKRDNEQYF. The CDR3 bases are TGTGCCAGCAAACGGGATAACGAGCAGTACTTC.

The CDR3 loop is CASAVEDILSYNSPLHF. DNA for the CDR3: TGTGCCAGCGCCGTGGAGGATATTCTCTCCTATAATTCACCCCTCCACTTT. V is TRBV2 and J is TRBJ1-6; D is unclear. Germline V gene data show CDR1 as SNHLY and CDR2 as FYNNEI. Trimming took off 8 bases at V and 0 bases at J, with 17 bases between the two ends. The CDR3 length is 17 residues. Full variable domain (missing parts from reference TRBV2 and TRBJ1-6): EPEVTQTPSHQVTQMGQEVILRCVPISNHLYFYWYRQILGQKVEFLVSFYNNEISEKSEIFDDQFSVERPDGSNFTLKIRSTKLEDSAMYFCASAVEDILSYNSPLHFGNGTRLTVT.

This chain connects TRBV19 to TRBJ2-6, with D possibly matching TRBD1 (5 bases). Per germline, CDR1 LNHDA and CDR2 SQIVND (reference sequence). This CDR3 has 15 residues. The ends were cut back, 7 bases at V and 0 bases at J, with 10 bases in the middle. CDR3 DNA: TGTGCCAGTAAGACAGCTAACTCTGGGGCCAACGTCCTGACTTTC. Encoded protein: CASKTANSGANVLTF. Filled out from reference TRBV19 and TRBJ2-6, the complete variable domain reads DGGITQSPKYLFRKEGQNVTLSCEQNLNHDAMYWYRQDPGQGLRLIYYSQIVNDFQKGDIAEGYSVSREKKESFPLTVTSAQKNPTAFYLCASKTANSGANVLTFGAGSRLTVL.